This paragraph reports one T cell receptor beta chain. The germline V gene has CDR1 MNHEY and CDR2 SVGAGI. The CDR3 consists of 12 residues. Trimming cost V 7 bases and J 4 bases, with 10 bases left between them. The data originate from a study of blood T cell repertoires in COVID-19. Across the study: Italy, Spain and the United States were the sources of the convalescent and acute COVID-19 samples.

In the source study's methods: How many nucleated cells were present was estimated from reference gene primer amplification. Libraries were prepared by immunoSEQ multiplex PCR; TCRdb keeps only in-frame clonotypes and omits some of them. That table is the source of V, J and clone size, and D and trimming were worked out from the DNA. The repertoire holds approximately 170,000 clones, with 86% as singletons. This chain uses TRBV6-5 with TRBJ1-1, with D unresolved. Sample: peripheral blood. The TCR originated in a woman aged 70-85 years with acute or convalescent COVID-19. CDR3 nucleotides: TGTGCCAGCACCGCGGAAGGCACTGAAGCTTTCTTT. It encodes CASTAEGTEAFF.